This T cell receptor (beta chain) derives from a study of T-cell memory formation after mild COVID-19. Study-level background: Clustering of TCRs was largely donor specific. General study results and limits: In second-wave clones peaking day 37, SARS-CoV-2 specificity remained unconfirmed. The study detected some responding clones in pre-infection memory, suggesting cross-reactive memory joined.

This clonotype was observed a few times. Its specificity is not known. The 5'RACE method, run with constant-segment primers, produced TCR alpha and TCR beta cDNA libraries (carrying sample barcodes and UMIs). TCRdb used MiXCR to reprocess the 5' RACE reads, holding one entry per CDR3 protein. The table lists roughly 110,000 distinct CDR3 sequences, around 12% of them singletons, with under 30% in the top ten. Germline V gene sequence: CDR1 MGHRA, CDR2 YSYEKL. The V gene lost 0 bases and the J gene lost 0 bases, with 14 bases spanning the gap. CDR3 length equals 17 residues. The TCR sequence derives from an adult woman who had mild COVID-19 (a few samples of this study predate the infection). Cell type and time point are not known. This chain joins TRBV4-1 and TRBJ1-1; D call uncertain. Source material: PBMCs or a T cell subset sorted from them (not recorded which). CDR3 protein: CASSQEPVGRLNTEAFF. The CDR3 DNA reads TGCGCCAGCAGCCAAGAACCCGTCGGCAGGCTGAACACTGAAGCTTTCTTT.